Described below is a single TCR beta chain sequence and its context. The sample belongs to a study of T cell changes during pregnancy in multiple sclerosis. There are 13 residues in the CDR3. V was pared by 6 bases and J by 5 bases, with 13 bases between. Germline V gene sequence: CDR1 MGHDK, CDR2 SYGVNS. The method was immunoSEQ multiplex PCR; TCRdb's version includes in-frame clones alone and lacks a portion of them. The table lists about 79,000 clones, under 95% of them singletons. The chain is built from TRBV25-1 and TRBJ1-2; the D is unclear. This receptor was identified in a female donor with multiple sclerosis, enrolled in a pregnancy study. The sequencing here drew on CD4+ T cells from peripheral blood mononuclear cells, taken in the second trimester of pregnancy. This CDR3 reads CASRPGSAYGYTF. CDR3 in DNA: TGTGCCAGCAGGCCGGGTTCCGCTTATGGCTACACCTTC.